A single sample gave rise to the 22 T cell receptor beta chains below, sequenced in a study of T cell responses to AZD1222 COVID-19 vaccine. The table came from immunoSEQ multiplex PCR; TCRdb's copy has only in-frame clones and leaves some out. Of 140,000 to 150,000 clones in the sample, roughly 88% were seen once. The sample here was peripheral blood, taken on day 0 of AZD1222 vaccination. The origin of the receptors is an adult in good health.

The chain uses TRBV28 and TRBJ1-1; D call uncertain. V was cut by 8 bases and J by 0 bases, with 10 bases left in between. Looked up from germline, CDR1 is MDHEN and CDR2 is SYDVKM. CDR3 length: 13 residues. The CDR3 nucleotides are TGTGCCAGCCTTACTCAGATGAACACTGAAGCTTTCTTT. As protein: CASLTQMNTEAFF. The full variable domain, with the rest looked up from reference TRBV28 and TRBJ1-1, is DVKVTQSSRYLVKRTGEKVFLECVQDMDHENMFWYRQDPGLGLRLIYFSYDVKMKEKGDIPEGYSVSREKKERFSLILESASTNQTSMYLCASLTQMNTEAFFGQGTRLTVV.

The V and J genes are TRBV30 and TRBJ2-5, with 9 bases lining up with TRBD1. V lost 0 bases and J lost 5; bases outside the gene matches: 4. CDR1 GTSNPN and CDR2 SVGIG come from the germline V gene (reference sequence). This CDR3 contains 14 residues. The CDR3 sequence: CAWSVQGATETQYF. CDR3 nucleotides: TGTGCCTGGAGTGTACAGGGGGCTACTGAGACCCAGTACTTC.

The genes are TRBV6-5 and TRBJ1-2; tentatively, D is TRBD1 (5 bases). The CDR3 sequence is 14 residues long. V was cut by 6 bases and J by 8 bases, with 19 bases left in between. Germline V CDR1 and CDR2: MNHEY, SVGAGI. The CDR3 DNA sequence: TGTGCCAGCAGCCCCGGGGGAAAGGGACGAGGCTACACCTTC. The encoded protein is CASSPGGKGRGYTF.

In this sample, this clone turned up a few times. The rearrangement links TRBV9 to TRBJ1-1, with D unclear. This CDR3 has 13 amino acids. The V end lost 0 bases, the J end lost 1 base, and 4 bases lay between the germline ends. Germline loops: CDR1 SGDLS, CDR2 YYNGEE. CDR3 in amino acids: CASSVVSNTEAFF. CDR3 coding DNA: TGTGCCAGCAGCGTAGTCTCGAACACTGAAGCTTTCTTT. Combining the CDR3 with reference TRBV9 and TRBJ1-1 gives the whole variable domain DSGVTQTPKHLITATGQRVTLRCSPRSGDLSVYWYQQSLDQGLQFLIQYYNGEERAKGNILERFSAQQFPDLHSELNLSSLELGDSALYFCASSVVSNTEAFFGQGTRLTVV.

The V gene is TRBV5-1, the J gene TRBJ2-3, with D unclear. This CDR3 is 14 amino acids long. The V end was cut by 2 bases, the J end by 2 bases, with 9 bases between. CDR1 and CDR2 from the germline V gene are SGHRS and YFSETQ. Here the CDR3 DNA reads TGCGCCAGCAGCTTAGAGTGGGTCACAGATACGCAGTATTTT. Encoded protein: CASSLEWVTDTQYF.

This chain uses TRBV29-1 with TRBJ2-4; D remains unclear. Germline V CDR1 and CDR2: SQVTM, ANQGSEA. V lost 7 bases, J lost 9 bases, and 16 bases lay in between. CDR3 length: 12 amino acids. The CDR3 protein is CSDSPTPGIQYF. In DNA form, the CDR3 reads TGCAGCGATAGCCCCACCCCCGGCATTCAGTACTTC.

The rearrangement uses TRBV5-1 and TRBJ1-4; TRBD1 agrees at 8 bases. V dropped 2 bases and J dropped 3; count of bases not matched to a gene: 3. The germline V gene has CDR1 SGHRS and CDR2 YFSETQ. The CDR3 loop spans 15 amino acids. CDR3 sequence: CASSFQGAANEKLFF. The CDR3 region has the DNA TGCGCCAGCAGCTTTCAGGGGGCAGCTAATGAAAAACTGTTTTTT.

This chain's CDR3 is CATSDFSGTSGGSPSYNEQFF. DNA for the CDR3: TGTGCCACCAGTGACTTCTCCGGGACTAGCGGGGGGTCTCCCTCCTACAATGAGCAGTTCTTC. This sequence joins TRBV24-1 and TRBJ2-1; 15 bases agree with TRBD2. Germline V CDR1 and CDR2: KGHDR, SFDVKD. V was clipped by 4 bases and J by 0 bases; unmatched bases: 12. This CDR3 spans 21 amino acids.

The J gene is TRBJ1-2, the V gene TRBV19, with no clear D. The V end lost 6 bases, the J end lost 3 bases, and 5 bases lay between the germline ends. Germline V CDR1 and CDR2: LNHDA, SQIVND (reference sequence). The CDR3 runs 11 residues. DNA of the CDR3: TGTGCCAGTAGGAAGCACTATGGCTACACCTTC. Translating it yields CASRKHYGYTF.

The chain is built from TRBV6-5 and TRBJ2-5; D possibly corresponds to TRBD1 (5 bases). The CDR3 covers 11 residues. The germline V and J ends were trimmed by 8 bases and 4 bases, with 8 bases remaining between them. Germline V gives CDR1 MNHEY, CDR2 SVGAGI. Here the CDR3 reads CASDRGETQYF. The CDR3 DNA is TGTGCCAGCGACAGAGGAGAGACCCAGTACTTC.

The V and J genes are TRBV6-2 or TRBV6-3 and TRBJ2-7, with 9 bases that match TRBD2. Germline V gene data show CDR1 as MNHEY and CDR2 as SVGEGT. The CDR3 runs 13 residues. The trim removed 6 bases at V and 7 bases at J, leaving 7 bases unmatched. DNA of the CDR3: TGTGCCAGCAGCCTCGCGGGGGGGGATGAGCAGTACTTC. Its protein is CASSLAGGDEQYF.

This clone was found once. The chain couples TRBV28 to TRBJ2-1, with TRBD2 identical over 8 bases. The V gene's germline CDR1 is MDHEN and CDR2 SYDVKM. The CDR3 totals 13 residues. The junction had 8 bases not matched to a gene; V was cut back by 10 bases and J by 6 bases. CDR3 sequence: CANRPGGGNEQFF. As DNA, the CDR3 is TGTGCCAACCGCCCGGGGGGGGGCAATGAGCAGTTCTTC.

The chain carries TRBV6-5 and TRBJ1-3, with D hard to call. Germline lookup yields CDR1 MNHEY and CDR2 SVGAGI. Trimming pared 3 bases from V and 2 bases from J, leaving 8 bases between. The CDR3 runs to 14 residues. The CDR3 nucleotides are TGTGCCAGCAGTTATCGAGAAGCTGGAAACACCATATATTTT. Translated: CASSYREAGNTIYF.

The chain carries TRBV6-5 and TRBJ1-2; D is ambiguous. The CDR3 totals 12 residues. Trimming removed 6 bases from V and 4 bases from J, with 9 bases in between. Germline values: CDR1 MNHEY, CDR2 SVGAGI. CDR3 sequence: CASRPSGYGYTF. The CDR3 DNA sequence: TGTGCCAGCAGGCCCTCTGGCTATGGCTACACCTTC.

This chain links TRBV6-5 with TRBJ2-7; either TRBD1 or TRBD2 may supply D (5 bases each). The CDR3 has 14 residues. Trimming left V 4 bases short and J 4 bases short, with 14 bases between. The germline gives CDR1 MNHEY, CDR2 SVGAGI. CDR3 region: CASSSQWDQYEQYF. In DNA, the CDR3 is TGTGCCAGCAGTTCCCAGTGGGACCAGTACGAGCAGTACTTC.

The V call is TRBV27, the J call TRBJ2-5; tentatively, D is TRBD2 (5 bases). Germline V gene data show CDR1 as MNHEY and CDR2 as SMNVEV (reference sequence). The CDR3 consists of 14 residues. V lost 4 bases and J 3 bases, leaving 12 bases between the germline ends. CDR3 region: CASSSLDWEETQYF. CDR3 nucleotides: TGTGCCAGCAGTTCCCTGGACTGGGAAGAGACCCAGTACTTC.

In DNA, the CDR3 is TGTGCCAGCAGCGAGGGGGTCGGAAACACCATATATTTT. Its protein is CASSEGVGNTIYF. The rearrangement uses TRBV7-9 and TRBJ1-3; possible D gene TRBD1, 6 bases. This CDR3 contains 13 residues. Germline CDR1 SEHNR, CDR2 FQNEAQ (reference sequence). The V end lost 5 bases, the J end lost 4 bases, and 9 bases lay between the germline ends.

This chain links TRBV5-1 with TRBJ1-2, with D uncertain. This CDR3 has 13 amino acids. Germline V lookup: CDR1 SGHRS, CDR2 YFSETQ. The germline V and J ends were trimmed by 6 bases and 7 bases, with 16 bases remaining between them. The CDR3 coding sequence is TGCGCCAGCACACCAGAGAGCGGCCCTGGCTACACCTTC. Its protein is CASTPESGPGYTF.

V and J are TRBV12-3 or TRBV12-4 and TRBJ2-7; the D call may be TRBD1 or TRBD2 (6 bases each). This CDR3 is 12 amino acids long. V lost 6 bases, J lost 10 bases, and 16 bases lay in between. The DNA of the CDR3 is TGTGCCAGCAGCCAAAGTCGGGGGCATCAGTACTTC. Its protein is CASSQSRGHQYF.

The J gene is TRBJ2-5, the V gene TRBV2; the D is unclear. The germline CDR1 and CDR2 sequences are SNHLY and FYNNEI. The CDR3 runs to 10 residues. V shed 6 bases and J shed 2 bases, with 1 base lying between them. The chain's CDR3 is CASRQETQYF. Here the CDR3 DNA reads TGTGCCAGCAGACAAGAGACCCAGTACTTC.

This clone appeared a single time. The J gene is TRBJ2-1, the V gene TRBV4-1; 10 bases match TRBD2. Trimming at V came to 2 bases and at J to 7 bases, leaving 8 bases not matched to a gene. Germline CDR1 MGHRA, CDR2 YSYEKL. The CDR3 loop spans 16 amino acids. The DNA for the CDR3 is TGCGCCAGCAGCCAACCCACACTAGCGGGGCATAATGAGCAGTTCTTC. The encoded protein is CASSQPTLAGHNEQFF.

This chain joins TRBV2 and TRBJ2-5, with 12 bases aligning to TRBD2. The CDR3 is 16 amino acids. J lost 2 bases, V lost 7 bases, and 8 bases had no gene match. Germline lookup yields CDR1 SNHLY and CDR2 FYNNEI. CDR3 loop: CASMGLAGGPQETQYF. The CDR3 DNA reads as TGTGCCAGCATGGGCCTAGCGGGAGGGCCGCAAGAGACCCAGTACTTC.